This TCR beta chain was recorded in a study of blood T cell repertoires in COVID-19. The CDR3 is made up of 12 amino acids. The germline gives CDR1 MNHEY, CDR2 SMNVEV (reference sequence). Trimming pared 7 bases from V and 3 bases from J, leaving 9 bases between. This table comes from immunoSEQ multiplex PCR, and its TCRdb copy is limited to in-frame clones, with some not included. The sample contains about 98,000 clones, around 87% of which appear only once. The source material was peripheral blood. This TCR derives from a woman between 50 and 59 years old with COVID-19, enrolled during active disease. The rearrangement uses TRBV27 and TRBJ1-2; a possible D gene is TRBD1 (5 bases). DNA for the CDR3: TGTGCCAGCAAAAAGGGGTACTATGGCTACACCTTC. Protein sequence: CASKKGYYGYTF.